The entry below describes one T cell receptor (beta chain). The record originates from a study of T cells in localized non-small cell lung cancer. This CDR3 has 16 residues. V shed 4 bases and J 8 bases; nucleotides not matched to a gene: 16. Germline V gene lookup returns CDR1 SGHRS and CDR2 YFSETQ. Data came from immunoSEQ multiplex PCR; TCRdb stores just in-frame clones and leaves some out. This sample has under 4,500 clones; roughly 25% occur once, and the top ten carry around 26%. The material was lung tumor tissue, obtained before any cancer treatment. The chain uses TRBV5-1 and TRBJ1-1; TRBD1 matches at 8 bases. The receptor was isolated from a woman aged 40-75 years with stage I lung adenocarcinoma. The CDR3 sequence: CASSTQRGWTGNEAFF. The CDR3 nucleotides are TGCGCCAGCAGCACTCAACGAGGTTGGACAGGGAACGAAGCTTTCTTT.